This record concerns one T cell receptor beta chain sequence. The target of this receptor is not known. It has no much larger one-base neighbor in the sample; base qualities were not kept. This record comes from a study of cytomegalovirus exposure and HLA in healthy donors (dated by TCRdb to 2015 to 2018). Looking at the study overall: In an earlier analysis of under 750 of the donors, 250 to 350 Gb of sequence data and 117 million unique TCR beta sequences from about 190 million T cells were reported. An early release that covered about 640 HLA-typed donors contained approximately 300 gigabases of sequencing data and tens of millions of unique TCR sequences. The genetic ancestry cluster associated with self-reported Caucasian donors included 81% of the approximately 430 genotyped donors. The study aimed to test whether cataloging public T cell receptors could reveal signatures of past pathogen exposure. Using immunosequencing, the study profiled T cell repertoires from approximately 700 subjects and related those repertoires to cytomegalovirus serostatus. Besides the first cohort of under 700 subjects, a separate validation cohort made up of roughly 120 different subjects was used. To predict cytomegalovirus infection status, the study combined high-throughput TCR immunosequencing, statistical association of individual TCRs with disease status, and machine learning. To study patterns of TCR occurrence, a later analysis re-analyzed previously published TCR beta repertoires from under 750 donors and added high-resolution HLA genotyping. The later analysis used no new phenotypic data to find candidate immune exposures, relying instead on TCR beta sequences and their occurrence across donors. An earlier analysis of about 620 of the donors applied high-throughput TCR beta sequencing to assess whether each TCR beta V gene segment acted as functional or pseudogenic. Donor age, sex, ethnicity and CMV serostatus were collected together with the repertoire data. A later genetic analysis took genome-wide SNP genotypes for about 55% of the roughly 670 donors and used that subset as a discovery cohort. Every repertoire in the discovery cohort had been generated on one and the same sequencing platform. Class I and class II HLA loci were covered by the typing at four-digit resolution. Typing coverage differed by locus: A, B, C, DRB1 and DQB1 were typed in roughly 629-630 donors, DQA1 in about 510, DPA1 in over 600, and DPB1 in 472. Five DR-DQ haplotypes were treated as single units for association and clustering because of strong linkage in the cohort. Among roughly 400 genotyped donors of the cohort, an average of around 220,000 unique TCR beta nucleotide sequences was sequenced per donor, of which about 18% were non-productive. General study outcomes and caveats: In a later genetic analysis, fewer N-insertions in productive TCRs were reported among donors in an Asian-associated ancestry cluster than the roughly 700-donor mean. CMV serostatus was the only immune exposure information available for the cohort. Because counts were too low, some 16 rarely observed V segments, including chromosome 9 orphons, were excluded from the earlier analysis of several hundred of the donors. In a later analysis, TCR association rates were found to vary across HLA loci, with the most associated TCRs seen for DRB1 alleles and the fewest for HLA-C alleles. A later analysis found that HLA-associated TCR beta chains were more clonally expanded and had lower generation probabilities than equally common non-associated chains. Because some donors lacked HLA typing at each locus, the association tests relied only on the typed subset. Assigning TCR associations to individual alleles was difficult when HLA alleles, especially DR and DQ, strongly co-occurred. In vitro tests confirmed that a few of the cytomegalovirus-associated TCR beta chains recognize cytomegalovirus antigens. In both the original and validation cohorts, the classifier was reported to diagnose cytomegalovirus status with high specificity and sensitivity. In an earlier analysis of some 640 of the donors, most TCR beta V segments were observed in productive rearrangements about 87% or about 30% of the time, broadly matching IMGT annotations. In a later analysis, several top co-occurrence clusters were reported to appear linked to parvovirus B19, influenza, CMV and Epstein-Barr virus. Across donors, most TCR sequences were observed very rarely, whereas some public TCRs were present in many individuals. A group of highly shared sequence variants was considered likely to be a technical artifact of the sequencing pipeline. In a later analysis, more than 15,000 TCR beta sequences were associated with specific HLA alleles at a false discovery rate of 0.05. In the study, around 150 TCR beta chains were listed as associated with cytomegalovirus. Some IMGT-functional V segments, including TRBV6-2 and TRBV6-3, could not be told apart with the 87-base-pair reads, so those segments were excluded. A later genetic analysis associated a missense DCLRE1C variant with V-gene and J-gene trimming of TCR beta chains, and an independent cohort replicated the association. A further reported finding was that TCR beta sequences accurately predicted the HLA-A and HLA-B alleles for most subjects in the first cohort. According to the authors, the approach could potentially be generalized to other disease states and immunological phenotypes. In a later analysis, most CMV-associated TCR beta chains were found to appear HLA-restricted, with HLA associations seemingly driven largely by CMV exposure. This cohort had only TCR beta chains sequenced, and the lack of alpha or paired-chain data limited which features could be detected. Roughly uniform sequencing depth across donors was assumed in presence/absence analyses, although this assumption may not hold. Linkage disequilibrium might explain the correlated functional status among segregating V segments, but an unknown experimental factor could not be ruled out.

Library prep was done by the immunoSEQ multiplex PCR assay. For the multiplex PCR, a mixture combining 60 forward primers for TCR Vbeta segments and 13 reverse primers for TCR Jbeta segments was used. The CDR3 region of rearranged TCR beta genes was amplified from genomic DNA with a multiplex PCR assay. On the Illumina HiSeq System, the amplified TCR beta libraries were sequenced as 87-base-pair reads. Per the authors' processing: A later analysis counted about 82 million unique TCR beta chains across the 690 or so repertoires, and around 9.9 million of these chains were shared by at least two donors. Raw reads were error-corrected and collapsed into unique sequences by a nearest-neighbor algorithm in which closely related sequences were merged to remove PCR and sequencing errors. Alignment of CDR3 sequences to IMGT reference sequences was used to assign V, D and J gene segments. For a sequence to be retained, a match of at least six nucleotides was required to both a V gene segment and a J gene segment. Rearrangements were classified as productive when the CDR3 lacked stop codons and remained in frame with V and J, and all other rearrangements were classified as non-productive. CDR3 was defined by IMGT convention, running from the second conserved V-encoded cysteine to the conserved J-encoded phenylalanine. The earlier analysis of 450 to 750 of the donors excluded any sequence lacking an unambiguous match to a single V gene segment. An earlier analysis of 500 to 600 of the donors classified V segments as functional when productive rearrangements were above 56.7% and as segregating when the standard deviation between donors was above 5%. A statistical classification framework was built for diagnosing cytomegalovirus status from the catalog of TCR beta chain sequences. In a later analysis, TCR nucleotide sequences were compared against IMGT/GENE-DB human TR gene sequences so that V and J genes could be assigned. A later analysis assigned CDR3 sequences and most-parsimonious VDJ recombination scenarios with the TCRdist pipeline. A later analysis defined each TCR beta chain by its CDR3 amino acid sequence plus V-gene family, and excluded reads lacking a unique V-gene family. In a later analysis, nearly 600 highly shared, low-generation-probability nucleotide sequences were removed to address suspected cross-contamination and a sequencing artifact. A later analysis calculated a clonal expansion index for each public chain from normalized within-repertoire ranks of inferred template counts. A later analysis computed generation probabilities with a VDJ recombination model fitted to out-of-frame rearrangements, and checked the results against IGoR. In a later analysis, TCR-TCR, TCR-HLA and TCR-CMV co-occurrence was scored with hypergeometric tests, and a repertoire-size bias correction was applied to TCR pairs. In a later analysis, false discovery rates were estimated by permuting HLA or CMV assignments 20 times. In a later analysis, co-occurring TCRs were grouped using DBSCAN, and TCRdist sequence similarity was added for clustering within HLA-allele-positive subsets. Repertoires with fewer than 30,000 or more than 120,000 public chains were left out of co-occurrence clustering, as were a few repertoires with anomalous nucleotide sharing. What TCRdb holds here is the immuneACCESS table cut down to in-frame rearrangements. Part of the clones is not present; checked against another copy, under half of the missing clones reflect an unresolved V gene, and the others are unexplained. V and J calls and clone size follow that table, whereas D and trimming were derived from the DNA. In this sample the table shows some 110,000 clones, approximately 78% of which occur a single time. Of the sample, 22% is held by the ten largest clones.

CDR1 and CDR2 were assigned from the germline V gene (reference sequence) as LNHDA and SQIVND. V loses 5 bases, J loses 7 bases, and the germline ends lie 11 bases apart. Inclusive of the bounding cysteine and phenylalanine, the CDR3 is 12 residues long. The CDR3 DNA has 36 bases and is translated from base 1. The cohort was made up of 500 to 850 healthy bone marrow donors. At the time of sampling, all cohort members were nominally healthy, though unrecorded immune exposures were likely present. The donor was CMV seropositive and was included in the group of 250 to 300 seropositive cohort members. A peripheral blood sample was collected from each donor, and TCR beta sequencing was performed on peripheral blood mononuclear cells. The Qiagen DNeasy Blood Extraction Kit was used to extract genomic DNA from the blood cell samples.

The sequenced sample was PBMCs. The chain was built from TRBV19 and TRBJ1-2; the D gene cannot be named for sure. This clonotype originated in a man younger than 45 in good health and CMV-seropositive. The CDR3 region has the sequence CASSPGDRGYTF. The nucleotides are TGTGCCAGTAGTCCCGGGGATCGTGGCTACACCTTC.